This passage covers 11 T cell receptor beta chains from one sample sequenced in a study of T cells after yellow fever vaccination. TCRdb re-analysed the 5' RACE reads in MiXCR, keeping a single row per CDR3 protein. The table includes roughly 170,000 distinct CDR3 sequences, around 9.7% detected once. Material: CD8+ T cells sorted from PBMCs, obtained 45 days after the yellow fever booster vaccination. These receptors all come from a man aged 18 to 30 who received the YFV17D yellow fever vaccine.

The gene calls are TRBV6-6 and TRBJ1-2; D call uncertain. This CDR3 is built from 11 residues. V lost 6 bases to trimming and J lost 6 bases, with 8 bases between them. CDR1 MNHNY and CDR2 SVGAGI come from the germline V gene (reference sequence). CDR3 sequence reads: CASSPLDGYTF. CDR3 bases: TGTGCCAGCAGCCCCCTGGATGGCTACACCTTC.

This clonotype was seen more than once but under ten times. V usage is TRBV5-1 and J usage is TRBJ1-1; no reliable D call. The CDR3 length is 15 residues. V dropped 3 bases and J dropped 1 base, with 13 bases sitting between them. Germline CDR1 and CDR2: SGHRS and YFSETQ. CDR3 in amino acids: CASSSTLKGNTEAFF. DNA for the CDR3: TGCGCCAGCAGCTCCACCCTAAAAGGGAACACTGAAGCTTTCTTT.

This clonotype has just a few counts. The rearrangement joins TRBV28 to TRBJ2-3; D is unresolved. The V gene lost 1 base and the J gene lost 1 base, with 9 bases spanning the gap. CDR1 MDHEN and CDR2 SYDVKM come from the germline V gene. The CDR3 runs 15 residues. CDR3 sequence reads: CASSLSYGGTDTQYF. In DNA form, the CDR3 reads TGTGCCAGCAGTTTATCCTACGGAGGCACAGATACGCAGTATTTT.

This clonotype has a count of ten or more. The V call is TRBV30, the J call TRBJ1-1; 7 nucleotides align to TRBD1. Germline CDR1 reads GTSNPN; CDR2 reads SVGIG (reference sequence). Germline trimming cut 2 bases from V and 4 bases from J; bases unmatched to any gene: 10. The CDR3 runs 15 residues. CDR3 sequence (DNA): TGTGCCTGGAGTACTAGGAGGGGGCTGAGCACTGAAGCTTTCTTT. It translates to CAWSTRRGLSTEAFF.

The rearrangement joins TRBV6-2 or TRBV6-3 to TRBJ2-3; D is undetermined. The CDR3 totals 15 residues. CDR1 is MNHEY and CDR2 is SVGEGT in the germline V gene. V shed 6 bases and J shed 11 bases, with 24 bases lying between them. Written as DNA, the CDR3 is TGTGCCAGCAGCGCGTCCCTTCAGTCTTCCTTCGGGCAGTATTTT. This sequence encodes CASSASLQSSFGQYF.

The genes are TRBV7-3 and TRBJ2-2, with a possible D match to TRBD2 (6 bases). CDR1 SGHTA and CDR2 FQGTGA come from the germline V gene. The V gene lost 6 bases and the J gene lost 4 bases, with 12 bases spanning the gap. The CDR3 runs 14 residues. This CDR3 reads CASRDKAGTGELFF. In DNA form, the CDR3 reads TGTGCCAGCAGAGACAAAGCGGGCACCGGGGAGCTGTTTTTT. The full variable domain, its missing parts supplied by reference TRBV7-3 and TRBJ2-2, is GAGVSQTPSNKVTEKGKYVELRCDPISGHTALYWYRQSLGQGPEFLIYFQGTGAADDSGLPNDRFFAVRPEGSVSTLKIQRTERGDSAVYLCASRDKAGTGELFFGEGSRLTVL.

This clonotype was seen only a few times. The CDR3 loop reads CASSLGLAGGYQETQYF. As DNA, the CDR3 is TGTGCCAGCAGTCTCGGACTAGCGGGGGGGTACCAAGAGACCCAGTACTTC. The chain recombines TRBV6-2 or TRBV6-3 with TRBJ2-5, with TRBD2 matching over 15 bases. This CDR3 comprises 17 residues. Per the germline V gene, CDR1 is MNHEY and CDR2 is SVGEGT. The V gene end was trimmed by 5 bases and the J gene end by 0 bases; junction bases not matched to a gene: 4.

The chain is built from TRBV4-3 and TRBJ1-1; 7 bases line up with TRBD1. This CDR3 spans 16 amino acids. The germline CDR1 and CDR2 sequences are LGHNA and YSLEER. Unmatched junction bases numbered 10, after V lost 3 bases and J lost 3 bases. As DNA, the CDR3 is TGCGCCAGCAGCCAGATTCCCCAGGGGGGGGACACTGAAGCTTTCTTT. Amino acids: CASSQIPQGGDTEAFF.

Only a few counts were recorded for this clonotype. The rearrangement joins TRBV6-5 to TRBJ1-6, with D possibly matching TRBD1 (5 bases). V lost 6 bases and J 5 bases, leaving 14 bases between the germline ends. The length of the CDR3 is 15 residues. The germline V gene encodes CDR1 MNHEY and CDR2 SVGAGI. CDR3 residues: CASSLVSRDNSPLHF. CDR3 sequence (DNA): TGTGCCAGCAGCCTCGTCTCCAGGGATAATTCACCCCTCCACTTT.

This clonotype has just a few counts. The chain employs TRBV20-1 and TRBJ2-5; the D call may be TRBD1 or TRBD2 (5 bases each). V gave up 3 bases and J gave up 1 base, with 12 bases separating them. CDR1 is DFQATT and CDR2 is SNEGSKA in the germline V gene (reference sequence). The CDR3 has 14 amino acids. CDR3 in amino acids: CSASPRGRQETQYF. CDR3 nucleotide sequence: TGCAGTGCTAGCCCCCGGGGCCGCCAAGAGACCCAGTACTTC.

The sample holds a few counts of this clonotype. The chain has TRBV4-2 and TRBJ2-2, with 8 nucleotides matching TRBD2. Trimming cost V 4 bases and J 1 base; bases outside gene matches: 8. CDR3 length equals 17 residues. CDR1 is LGHNA, CDR2 YNFKEQ, per germline. The CDR3 protein is CASSPFSSGENTGELFF. The CDR3 DNA reads TGTGCCAGCAGCCCATTCAGTAGCGGGGAGAACACCGGGGAGCTGTTTTTT.